This T cell receptor beta chain comes out of a study of shared clonotypes between healthy human individuals. In the study overall: Each donor had three CD4 naive, three CD4 memory, two CD8 naive and one CD8 memory plate. The study, taken as a whole, reports: In contrast to clonotypes shared by all four donors, non-shared clonotypes had lower generation probabilities. It was only blood that was sampled, and tissue repertoires likely differ.

A CD45RA+ naive subset and a CD45RA-negative memory subset were split from CD4+ cells. V gave up 6 bases and J gave up 3 bases; unmatched junction bases: 7. The CDR3 has 14 amino acids. Germline V gene data show CDR1 as MDHEN and CDR2 as SYDVKM. TCRdb keeps only in-frame clones here, not all; method: immunoSEQ multiplex PCR. This sample has 2.3 million or so clones, with more than 85% found just once. To note about this clone: As yet, its antigen is unknown.

The TCR originated in a man aged 18 to 29 in good health. Some clones in this sample may be carry-over from other donors' samples. The sample consisted of naive CD4+ T cells from PBMCs. The subset is: CD45RA+ positively selected. This chain connects TRBV28 to TRBJ1-2, with TRBD1 matching over 7 bases. CDR3 sequence (DNA): TGTGCCAGCAGCCTCACAGGGGTGGACTATGGCTACACCTTC. It codes for CASSLTGVDYGYTF.